A single sample gave rise to the 17 T cell receptor beta chains below, sequenced in a study of OX40 agonist ivuxolimab in advanced cancers. Clones were sequenced by immunoSEQ multiplex PCR, and TCRdb holds only the in-frame ones, with some missing. The repertoire holds fewer than 45,000 clones, just under 75% seen once, with around 20% in the top ten. Material: CD4+ or CD8+ T cells sorted from blood, obtained in a trial of the OX40 agonist ivuxolimab. These receptors came from an adult with an advanced solid tumor such as melanoma, head and neck, liver or kidney cancer.

This clone was recorded only once. The genes are TRBV10-3 and TRBJ2-5, with 11 bases identical to TRBD2. This CDR3 spans 13 amino acids. Trimming took 4 bases from V and 5 from J; bases not matched to a gene: 0. Germline loops: CDR1 ENHRY, CDR2 SYGVKD. CDR3 nucleotide sequence: TGTGCCATCAGTGGGACTAGCGGGGAGACCCAGTACTTC. Translating it yields CAISGTSGETQYF.

The chain is built from TRBV5-1 and TRBJ1-2; D ambiguous. The CDR3 is made up of 15 amino acids. CDR1 is SGHRS, CDR2 YFSETQ, per germline. V lost 7 bases to trimming and J lost 8 bases, with 24 bases between them. The CDR3, as DNA: TGCGCCAGCTCCTTTTATCCGGGGTCTCTCCAGGGCTACACCTTC. This gives the protein CASSFYPGSLQGYTF.

This chain joins TRBV6-5 and TRBJ1-1; perhaps TRBD1 as D (6 bases). The CDR3 runs to 13 residues. In germline, CDR1 is MNHEY, CDR2 SVGAGI. Trimming removed 3 bases at V and 5 bases at J, with 10 bases between. The CDR3 nucleotides read TGTGCCAGCAGTTATCTCAGGGGTACTGAAGCTTTCTTT. Translation: CASSYLRGTEAFF.

The chain has TRBV6-5 and TRBJ1-1; the match to TRBD1 covers 7 bases. CDR1 is MNHEY, CDR2 SVGAGI, per germline. This CDR3 has 12 residues. V dropped 4 bases and J dropped 6; count of bases not matched to a gene: 2. The CDR3 DNA reads TGTGCCAGCAGTTCTACAGGGGCTGAAGCTTTCTTT. Residues: CASSSTGAEAFF.

The sample holds a few counts of this clone. This sequence joins TRBV27 and TRBJ1-6; unclear D gene. This CDR3 has 13 amino acids. Trimming removed 8 bases from V and 9 bases from J, with 14 bases in between. The germline V gene has CDR1 MNHEY and CDR2 SMNVEV (reference sequence). The DNA for the CDR3 is TGTGCCAGCTCCCCCGGGTTTGGTTCACCCCTCCACTTT. Encoded protein: CASSPGFGSPLHF.

The chain recombines TRBV6-1 with TRBJ1-6; 7 nucleotides agree with TRBD1. V gave up 6 bases and J gave up 4 bases; unmatched junction bases: 6. CDR1 is MNHNS and CDR2 is SASEGT in the germline V gene. This CDR3 spans 15 amino acids. CDR3 DNA sequence: TGTGCCAGCAGAAAGGACAGGTCTTATAATTCACCCCTCCACTTT. Translating gives CASRKDRSYNSPLHF.

This clone appeared a few times. The chain carries TRBV29-1 and TRBJ2-3; no reliable D call. The CDR3 consists of 12 residues. Germline CDR1 reads SQVTM; CDR2 reads ANQGSEA. Trimming took off 2 bases at V and 6 bases at J, with 9 bases between the two ends. The CDR3 spells CSVEYVGDTQYF. CDR3 in DNA: TGCAGCGTTGAATATGTGGGGGATACGCAGTATTTT.

This sequence joins TRBV6-6 and TRBJ1-1; D unclear. This CDR3 comprises 13 residues. V was pared by 0 bases and J by 5 bases, with 7 bases between. Germline V gene lookup returns CDR1 MNHNY and CDR2 SVGAGI (reference sequence). The CDR3 bases are TGTGCCAGCAGTTACTCCAGTTTAACTGAAGCTTTCTTT. This encodes CASSYSSLTEAFF.

This clone was detected a few times. The chain recombines TRBV11-2 with TRBJ2-2, with TRBD1 matching over 7 bases. Trimming removed 4 bases from V and 6 bases from J; junction bases left unmatched: 2. This CDR3 contains 13 residues. In germline, CDR1 is SGHAT, CDR2 FQNNGV. This chain's CDR3 is CASSSTGPGELFF. The DNA of the CDR3 is TGTGCCAGCAGCTCGACAGGGCCCGGGGAGCTGTTTTTT.

V gene TRBV27 combines with J gene TRBJ2-7; D is possibly TRBD2 (6 bases). The ends were cut back, 6 bases at V and 0 bases at J, with 12 bases in the middle. This CDR3 is built from 14 residues. CDR1 and CDR2 from the germline V gene are MNHEY and SMNVEV (reference sequence). CDR3 region: CASSRGSNSYEQYV. The CDR3 DNA sequence: TGTGCCAGCAGCCGGGGGTCGAACTCCTACGAGCAGTACGTC.

The chain uses TRBV7-3 and TRBJ2-1; D ambiguous. The CDR3 sequence is 14 residues long. With 0 bases removed from V and 7 bases from J, the gap between germline ends came to 10 bases. Germline CDR1 is SGHTA and CDR2 is FQGTGA. CDR3 DNA: TGTGCCAGCAGCTTAACGGTAGTGGTGAATGAGCAGTTCTTC. Translating it yields CASSLTVVVNEQFF. The full variable domain, its missing parts supplied by reference TRBV7-3 and TRBJ2-1, is GAGVSQTPSNKVTEKGKYVELRCDPISGHTALYWYRQSLGQGPEFLIYFQGTGAADDSGLPNDRFFAVRPEGSVSTLKIQRTERGDSAVYLCASSLTVVVNEQFFGPGTRLTVL.

The rearrangement uses TRBV5-4 and TRBJ2-5; 10 bases agree with TRBD2. CDR3 size: 17 residues. V shed 1 base, J shed 4 bases, and the junction held 10 bases outside the gene matches. Germline CDR1 and CDR2: SGHNT and YYREEE (reference sequence). CDR3 sequence (DNA): TGTGCCAGCAGCTTGCCTCGCCGGTTAGCGGGGGGAGAGACCCAGTACTTC. Translating it yields CASSLPRRLAGGETQYF.

The rearrangement uses TRBV19 and TRBJ2-5, with D possibly TRBD1 on 6 matching bases. The CDR3 spans 14 residues. The ends were cut back, 1 base at V and 9 bases at J, with 15 bases in the middle. Per germline, CDR1 LNHDA and CDR2 SQIVND (reference sequence). CDR3 loop: CASSIAIGGRAQYF. The CDR3 DNA reads as TGTGCCAGTAGTATAGCGATAGGGGGAAGGGCCCAGTACTTC.

This clone was seen only once. This CDR3 is CSARHGGSGNTIYF. The CDR3 coding sequence is TGCAGCGCTCGACACGGCGGTAGTGGAAACACCATATATTTT. The genes are TRBV29-1 and TRBJ1-3, with unresolved D. The CDR3 extends over 14 amino acids. Germline values: CDR1 SQVTM, CDR2 ANQGSEA. V was pared by 7 bases and J by 3 bases, with 16 bases between.

V is TRBV5-1 and J is TRBJ1-2; D is uncertain. CDR1 is SGHRS and CDR2 is YFSETQ in the germline V gene. The CDR3 spans 14 residues. Trimming took off 4 bases at V and 2 bases at J, with 12 bases between the two ends. CDR3 sequence reads: CASSPQDGNYGYTF. The CDR3 DNA is TGCGCCAGCAGCCCACAAGACGGAAACTATGGCTACACCTTC.

This chain links TRBV18 with TRBJ1-1; D gene uncertain. Trimming took 5 bases from V and 2 from J, leaving 6 bases between them. Germline lookup yields CDR1 KGHSH and CDR2 LQKENI. The CDR3 contains 12 residues. The CDR3 loop reads CASSTDNTEAFF. The CDR3 DNA reads as TGTGCCAGCTCAACCGATAACACTGAAGCTTTCTTT.

CDR3 coding DNA: TGTGCCAGCAGCCTAGACAGGGGGGCTAATTCACCCCTCCACTTT. Translation gives CASSLDRGANSPLHF. The chain combines TRBV5-4 with TRBJ1-6; 9 bases line up with TRBD1. Trimming at V came to 4 bases and at J to 6 bases, leaving 5 bases not matched to a gene. Germline CDR1 and CDR2: SGHNT and YYREEE (reference sequence). The CDR3 extends over 15 amino acids.